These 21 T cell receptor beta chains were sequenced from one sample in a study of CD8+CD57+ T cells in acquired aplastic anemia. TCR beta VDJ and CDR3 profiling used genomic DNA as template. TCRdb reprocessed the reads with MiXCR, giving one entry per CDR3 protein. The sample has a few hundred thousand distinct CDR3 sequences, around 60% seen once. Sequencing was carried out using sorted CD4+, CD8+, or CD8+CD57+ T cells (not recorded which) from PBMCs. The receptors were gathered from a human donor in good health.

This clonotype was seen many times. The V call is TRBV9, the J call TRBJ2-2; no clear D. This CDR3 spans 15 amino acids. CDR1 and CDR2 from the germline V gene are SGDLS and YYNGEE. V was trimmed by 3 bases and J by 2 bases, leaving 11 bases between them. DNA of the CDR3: TGTGCCAGCAGCGGAAGAGGTGTTAACACCGGGGAGCTGTTTTTT. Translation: CASSGRGVNTGELFF.

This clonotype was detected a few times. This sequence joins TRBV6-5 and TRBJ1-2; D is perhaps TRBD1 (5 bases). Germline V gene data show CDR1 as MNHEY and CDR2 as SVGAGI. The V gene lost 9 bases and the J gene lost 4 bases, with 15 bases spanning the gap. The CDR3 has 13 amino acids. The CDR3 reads CASGDFSGYGYTF. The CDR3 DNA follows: TGTGCCAGTGGGGACTTTTCGGGCTATGGCTACACCTTC.

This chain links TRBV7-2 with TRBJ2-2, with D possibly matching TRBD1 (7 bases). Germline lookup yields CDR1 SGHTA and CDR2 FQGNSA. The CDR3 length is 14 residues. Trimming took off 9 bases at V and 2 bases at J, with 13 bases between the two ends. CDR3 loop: CAREGTANTGELFF. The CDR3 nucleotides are TGTGCCAGGGAGGGGACAGCTAACACCGGGGAGCTGTTTTTT.

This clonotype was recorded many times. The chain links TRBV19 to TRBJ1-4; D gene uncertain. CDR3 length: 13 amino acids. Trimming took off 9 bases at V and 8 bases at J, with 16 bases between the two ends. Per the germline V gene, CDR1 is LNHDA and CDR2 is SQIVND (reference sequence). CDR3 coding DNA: TGTGCCAGCAGTCCAGGTGGGTCGGAAAAACTGTTTTTT. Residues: CASSPGGSEKLFF.

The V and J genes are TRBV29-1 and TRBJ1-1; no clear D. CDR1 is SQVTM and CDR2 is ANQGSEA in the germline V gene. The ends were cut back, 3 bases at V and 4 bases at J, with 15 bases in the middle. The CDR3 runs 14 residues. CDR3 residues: CSVDSGPSPTEAFF. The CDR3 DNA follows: TGCAGCGTTGATAGTGGCCCCTCGCCCACTGAAGCTTTCTTT.

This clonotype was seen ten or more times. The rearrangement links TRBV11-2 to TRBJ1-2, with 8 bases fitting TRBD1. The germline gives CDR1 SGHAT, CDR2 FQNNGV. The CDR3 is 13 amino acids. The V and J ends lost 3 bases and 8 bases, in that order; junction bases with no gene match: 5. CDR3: CASSFGQGNGYTF. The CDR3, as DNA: TGTGCCAGCAGCTTCGGACAGGGAAACGGCTACACCTTC.

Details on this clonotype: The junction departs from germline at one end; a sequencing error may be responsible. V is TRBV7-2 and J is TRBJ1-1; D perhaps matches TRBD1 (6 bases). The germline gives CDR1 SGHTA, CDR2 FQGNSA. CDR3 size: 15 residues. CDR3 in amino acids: CASSLYGRGNTEAFF. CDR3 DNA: TGTGCCAGCAGCTTATATGGGAGGGGGAACACTGAGGCTTTCTTT.

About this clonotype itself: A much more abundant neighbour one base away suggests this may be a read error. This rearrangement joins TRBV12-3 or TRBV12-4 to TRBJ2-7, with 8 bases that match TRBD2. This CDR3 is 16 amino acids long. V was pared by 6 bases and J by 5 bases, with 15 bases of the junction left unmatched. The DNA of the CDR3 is TGTGCCAGCAGGATTCCCCGCCGGGGGGGAGTCGACGAGCAGTACTTC. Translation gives CASRIPRRGGVDEQYF.

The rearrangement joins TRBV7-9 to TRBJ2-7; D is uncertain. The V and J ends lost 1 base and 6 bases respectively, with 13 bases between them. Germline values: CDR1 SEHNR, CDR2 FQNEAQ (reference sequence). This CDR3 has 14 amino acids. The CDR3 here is CASSLVPSDPEQYF. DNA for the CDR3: TGTGCCAGCAGCTTAGTCCCTTCCGACCCCGAGCAGTACTTC.

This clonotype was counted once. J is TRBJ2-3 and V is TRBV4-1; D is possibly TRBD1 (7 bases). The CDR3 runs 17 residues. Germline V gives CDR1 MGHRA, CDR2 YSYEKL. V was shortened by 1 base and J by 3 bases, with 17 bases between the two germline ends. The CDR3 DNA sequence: TGCGCCAGCAGCCAAGGCCTTGAGACAGGGAGGACAGATACGCAGTATTTT. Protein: CASSQGLETGRTDTQYF.

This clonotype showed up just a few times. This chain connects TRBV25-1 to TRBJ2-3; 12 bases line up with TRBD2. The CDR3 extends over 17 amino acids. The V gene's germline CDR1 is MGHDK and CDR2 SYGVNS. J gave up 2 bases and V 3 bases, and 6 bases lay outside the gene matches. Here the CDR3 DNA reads TGTGCCAGCAGTGAGCCGGGACTAGCGGGCACCACAGATACGCAGTATTTT. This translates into CASSEPGLAGTTDTQYF.

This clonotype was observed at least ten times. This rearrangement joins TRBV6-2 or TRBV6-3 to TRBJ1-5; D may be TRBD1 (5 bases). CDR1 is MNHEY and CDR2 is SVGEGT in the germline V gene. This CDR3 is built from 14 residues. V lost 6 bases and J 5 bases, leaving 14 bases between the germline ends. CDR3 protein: CASSQQEKHQPQHF. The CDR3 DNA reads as TGTGCCAGCAGCCAACAGGAGAAACATCAGCCCCAGCATTTT.

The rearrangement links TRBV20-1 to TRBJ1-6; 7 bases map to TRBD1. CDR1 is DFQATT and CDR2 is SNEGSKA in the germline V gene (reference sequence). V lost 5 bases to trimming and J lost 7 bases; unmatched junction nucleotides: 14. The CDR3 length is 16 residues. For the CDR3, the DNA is TGCAGTGCTTTTACCGCCGGGACAGTATTAAATTCACCCCTCCACTTT. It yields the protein CSAFTAGTVLNSPLHF.

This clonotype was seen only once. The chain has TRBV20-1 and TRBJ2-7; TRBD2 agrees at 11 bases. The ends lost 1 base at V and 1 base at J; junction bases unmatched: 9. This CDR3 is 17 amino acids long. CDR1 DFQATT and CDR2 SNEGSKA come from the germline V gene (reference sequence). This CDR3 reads CSARGFAGTSGSYEQYF. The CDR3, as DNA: TGCAGTGCTAGAGGGTTTGCCGGGACTAGCGGATCCTACGAGCAGTACTTC.

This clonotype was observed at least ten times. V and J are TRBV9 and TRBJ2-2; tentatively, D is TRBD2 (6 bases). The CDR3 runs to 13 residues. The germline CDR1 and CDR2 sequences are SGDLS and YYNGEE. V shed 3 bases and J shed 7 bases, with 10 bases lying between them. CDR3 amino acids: CASSELAHGELFF. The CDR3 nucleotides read TGTGCCAGCAGCGAACTAGCTCACGGGGAGCTGTTTTTT.

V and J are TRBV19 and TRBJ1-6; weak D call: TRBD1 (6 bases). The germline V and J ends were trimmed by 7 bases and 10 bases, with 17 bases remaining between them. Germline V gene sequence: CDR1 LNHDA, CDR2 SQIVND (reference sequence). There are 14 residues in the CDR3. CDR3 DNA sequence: TGTGCCAGTAACCACGATACCACAGGGTCACCCCTCCACTTT. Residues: CASNHDTTGSPLHF.

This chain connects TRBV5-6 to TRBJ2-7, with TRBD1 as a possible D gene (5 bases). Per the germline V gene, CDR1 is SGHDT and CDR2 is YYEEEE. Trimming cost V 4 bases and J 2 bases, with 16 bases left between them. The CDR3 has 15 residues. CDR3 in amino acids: CASSLNVGHPYEQYF. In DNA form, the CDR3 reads TGTGCCAGCAGCCTCAACGTCGGACATCCCTACGAGCAGTACTTC.

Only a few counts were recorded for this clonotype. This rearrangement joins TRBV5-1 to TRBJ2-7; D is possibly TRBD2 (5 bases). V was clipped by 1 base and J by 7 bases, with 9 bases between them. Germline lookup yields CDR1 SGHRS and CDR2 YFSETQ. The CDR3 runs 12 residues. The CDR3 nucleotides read TGCGCCAGCAGCTTGATGACTAATGAGCAGTACTTC. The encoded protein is CASSLMTNEQYF.

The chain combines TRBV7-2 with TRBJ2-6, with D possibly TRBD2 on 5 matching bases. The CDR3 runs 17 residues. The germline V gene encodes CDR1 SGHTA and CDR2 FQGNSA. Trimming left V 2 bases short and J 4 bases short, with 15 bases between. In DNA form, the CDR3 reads TGTGCCAGCAGCTTAAGGGCCAGTGAGGGAGGGGCCAACGTCCTGACTTTC. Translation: CASSLRASEGGANVLTF.

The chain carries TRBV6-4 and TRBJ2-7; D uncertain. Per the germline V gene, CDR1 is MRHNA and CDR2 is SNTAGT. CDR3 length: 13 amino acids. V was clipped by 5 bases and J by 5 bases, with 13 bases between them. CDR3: CASSPGPSNEQYF. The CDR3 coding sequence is TGTGCCAGCAGTCCCGGGCCCTCGAACGAGCAGTACTTC.

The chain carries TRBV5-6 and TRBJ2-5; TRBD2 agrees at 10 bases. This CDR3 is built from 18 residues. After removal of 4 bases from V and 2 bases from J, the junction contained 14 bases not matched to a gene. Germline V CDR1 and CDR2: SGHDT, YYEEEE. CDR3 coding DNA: TGTGCCAGCAGCCGAAGAATGGACGGACTAGCGGCGCAAGAGACCCAGTACTTC. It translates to CASSRRMDGLAAQETQYF.